This T cell receptor (beta chain) stems from a study of blood T cell repertoires in COVID-19. Across the whole study: Material from acute and convalescent COVID-19 was sourced from the United States, Italy and Spain. Sources were T cells, B-cell-depleted T cells, or PBMCs; the material itself was cDNA or gDNA.

Seattle's cohort entered during active infection and was followed longitudinally. As handled by the study authors: Amplification of reference gene primers was used by the study to estimate nucleated cell counts. The data were produced by immunoSEQ multiplex PCR, yet TCRdb's version contains in-frame clones alone and is incomplete. Clonal size and the V and J genes are those of that table, whereas D and trimming came from the DNA. Found here are about 89,000 clones, 75% to 80% of them singletons; the top ten hold about 6%. Source material: peripheral blood. This clonotype originated in a man aged 65 to 85 with COVID-19, enrolled during active disease.

The CDR3 DNA is TGCGCCAGCAGCCCGGGGCGAGGGAACGGAGGGACCGGGGAGCTGTTTTTT. This translates into CASSPGRGNGGTGELFF. V usage is TRBV4-1 and J usage is TRBJ2-2, with a tentative D call TRBD2 (6 bases). Looked up from germline, CDR1 is MGHRA and CDR2 is YSYEKL. V was clipped by 4 bases and J by 5 bases, with 20 bases between them. CDR3 length equals 17 residues.